This TCR beta chain is from a study of blood T cell repertoires in COVID-19. About the study: Samples taken during acute and convalescent COVID-19 were collected in the United States, Italy and Spain.

Sequencing used immunoSEQ multiplex PCR; TCRdb keeps in-frame clones, though not all of them. The sample shows approximately 100,000 clones, roughly 92% of them seen only once. Trimming took 6 bases from V and 4 from J, leaving 15 bases between them. From germline, CDR1 is MNHNY and CDR2 SVGAGI (reference sequence). The CDR3 has 14 amino acids. This chain links TRBV6-6 with TRBJ1-2; D gene unclear. This receptor was identified in a man aged 55-75 years with acute or convalescent COVID-19. Sample: peripheral blood. The DNA for the CDR3 is TGTGCCAGCAGCTCTGCTACAGAGTTCTATGGCTACACCTTC. Protein sequence: CASSSATEFYGYTF.